This entry is about one TCR beta chain. This clone has a single count. No cognate antigen has been identified for it. No base quality information exists; no much larger clone differs at one position. The data were taken from a study of cytomegalovirus exposure and HLA in healthy donors (dated by TCRdb to the late 2010s). About the investigation overall: According to an earlier analysis of a few hundred of the donors, 150 million to 200 million T cells yielded 117 million unique TCR beta sequences and about 300 Gb of sequence data. Approximately 310 gigabases of sequencing data and around 85 million unique TCR sequences made up an early release that covered several hundred HLA-typed donors. The genetic ancestry cluster associated with self-reported Caucasian donors included roughly four fifths of the approximately 430 genotyped donors. The aim of the study was to test whether cataloging public T cell receptors could identify signatures of past pathogen exposure. Using immunosequencing, the study profiled T cell repertoires from around 670 subjects and related those repertoires to cytomegalovirus serostatus. In addition to the first cohort of approximately 650 subjects, a separate validation cohort of about 120 different subjects was used. High-throughput TCR immunosequencing, statistical association of individual TCRs with disease status, and machine learning were combined to predict cytomegalovirus infection status. To study patterns of TCR occurrence, a later analysis re-analyzed previously published TCR beta repertoires from around 700 donors and added high-resolution HLA genotyping. The later analysis used no new phenotypic data to find candidate immune exposures, relying instead on TCR beta sequences and their occurrence across donors. To decide whether each TCR beta V gene segment behaved as functional or pseudogenic, an earlier analysis of some 600 of the donors relied on high-throughput TCR beta sequencing. Donor age, sex, ethnicity and CMV serostatus were compiled together with the repertoire data. In a later genetic analysis, genome-wide SNP genotypes for about three fifths of the roughly 670 donors were used, and that subset was treated as a discovery cohort. Every discovery cohort repertoire had been produced on one sequencing platform. HLA typing included class I and class II loci at four-digit resolution. The number of donors typed differed by locus, with 629-630 for A, B, C, DRB1 and DQB1, over 500 for DQA1, 600 to 610 for DPA1, and around 430 for DPB1. Roughly 5 DR-DQ haplotypes were handled as single units for association and clustering, since linkage in the cohort was strong. Across approximately 400 genotyped donors of the cohort, an average of about 240,000 unique TCR beta nucleotide sequences per donor were sequenced, and 15% to 20% of those sequences were non-productive.

Libraries came from the immunoSEQ multiplex PCR assay. For the multiplex PCR, a mixture combining 60 forward primers for TCR Vbeta segments and 13 reverse primers for TCR Jbeta segments was used. The CDR3 region of rearranged TCR beta genes was amplified from genomic DNA with a multiplex PCR assay. The amplified TCR beta libraries were sequenced on the Illumina HiSeq System as 87-base-pair reads. The study's own analysis went as follows. In a later analysis, around 80 million unique TCR beta chains were counted across the 500 to 700 repertoires, and some 10 million of these chains were shared by at least two donors. A nearest-neighbor algorithm error-corrected the raw reads and collapsed the reads into unique sequences, merging closely related sequences to remove PCR and sequencing errors. CDR3 sequences were aligned to IMGT reference sequences to assign V, D and J gene segments. For a sequence to be retained, a match of at least six nucleotides to both a V gene segment and a J gene segment was required. A rearrangement counted as productive if the CDR3 had no stop codons and remained in frame with V and J, and every other rearrangement counted as non-productive. CDR3 was defined by IMGT convention, running from the second conserved V-encoded cysteine to the conserved J-encoded phenylalanine. The earlier analysis of about 530 of the donors excluded any sequence lacking an unambiguous match to a single V gene segment. In an earlier analysis of approximately 590 of the donors, V segments were called functional above 56.7% productive rearrangements and were called segregating when the between-donor standard deviation exceeded 5%. A statistical classification framework was built to diagnose cytomegalovirus status from the catalog of TCR beta chain sequences. A later analysis assigned V and J genes by comparing TCR nucleotide sequences with IMGT/GENE-DB human TR gene sequences. In a later analysis, CDR3 sequences and most-parsimonious VDJ recombination scenarios were assigned using the TCRdist pipeline. In a later analysis, each TCR beta chain was defined by its CDR3 amino acid sequence together with its V-gene family, and reads without a unique V-gene family were excluded. In a later analysis, fewer than 650 highly shared, low-generation-probability nucleotide sequences were removed to address suspected cross-contamination and a sequencing artifact. A later analysis calculated a clonal expansion index for each public chain from normalized within-repertoire ranks of inferred template counts. A later analysis computed generation probabilities with a VDJ recombination model fitted to out-of-frame rearrangements, and checked the results against IGoR. A later analysis scored TCR-TCR, TCR-HLA and TCR-CMV co-occurrence with hypergeometric tests, applying a repertoire-size bias correction to TCR pairs. In a later analysis, false discovery rates were estimated by permuting HLA or CMV assignments 20 times. In a later analysis, co-occurring TCRs were grouped using DBSCAN, and TCRdist sequence similarity was added for clustering within HLA-allele-positive subsets. Repertoires with fewer than 30,000 or more than 120,000 public chains were left out of co-occurrence clustering, as were roughly five repertoires with anomalous nucleotide sharing. The source is immuneACCESS, and TCRdb retained only in-frame sequences with V and J called. Part of the clones is not carried over; for the studies checked, unresolved V genes explain less than half of this, and the remainder is unexplained. The V and J calls and clone size were taken over from that table, and D and trimming were inferred from the DNA. The sample table shows some 100,000 clones, and 60% to 75% are seen once. The ten top clones hold under 3.5% of the sample.

The cohort was made up of 666 healthy bone marrow donors. All cohort members were sampled while nominally healthy, although unrecorded immune exposures were likely present. The donor was CMV seropositive and belonged to the group of 250 to 300 seropositive cohort members. A peripheral blood sample was collected from each donor, and TCR beta sequencing was performed on peripheral blood mononuclear cells. Genomic DNA was extracted from the blood cell samples with the Qiagen DNeasy Blood Extraction Kit. From the cysteine through the phenylalanine, the CDR3 covers 17 amino acids. Of the read, only the CDR3 DNA is kept; its 51 bases are in frame from base 1. Trimmed from V: 3 bases; trimmed from J: 3 bases; junction bases lacking a gene match: 10. CDR1 and CDR2 were assigned from the germline V gene as SGHVS and FQNEAQ. General study outcomes and caveats: Some IMGT-functional V segments, including TRBV6-2 and TRBV6-3, could not be distinguished by the 87-base-pair reads and were therefore excluded. A cluster of highly shared sequence variants was judged likely to represent a technical artifact of the sequencing pipeline. While some public TCRs were present in many individuals, most TCR sequences turned up only very rarely across donors. In a later analysis, HLA-associated TCR beta chains were found to be more clonally expanded and to have lower generation probabilities than equally common non-associated chains. In both the original and validation cohorts, the classifier was reported to diagnose cytomegalovirus status with high specificity and sensitivity. Immune exposure information for the cohort was limited to CMV serostatus. Correlated functional status among segregating V segments might reflect linkage disequilibrium, but an unknown experimental factor could not be ruled out. A later analysis associated around 16,000 TCR beta sequences with specific HLA alleles at a false discovery rate of 0.05. In this cohort, only TCR beta chains were sequenced, and detectable features were limited by the absence of alpha or paired-chain data. In a later analysis, the rate of TCR association differed among HLA loci, with DRB1 alleles having the most associated TCRs and HLA-C alleles having the fewest. A later analysis reported that several top co-occurrence clusters appeared linked to parvovirus B19, influenza, CMV and Epstein-Barr virus. Assigning TCR associations to individual alleles was difficult when HLA alleles, especially DR and DQ, strongly co-occurred. An association between a missense DCLRE1C variant and V-gene and J-gene trimming of TCR beta chains was found in a later genetic analysis and replicated in an independent cohort. A further reported finding was that TCR beta sequences accurately predicted the HLA-A and HLA-B alleles for most subjects in the first cohort. According to a later analysis, most CMV-associated TCR beta chains appeared to be HLA-restricted, and the HLA associations seemed to be driven largely by CMV exposure. Broadly in line with IMGT annotations, most TCR beta V segments showed up in productive rearrangements about 87% or about 30% of the time in an earlier analysis of 587 of the donors. According to a later genetic analysis, donors in an Asian-associated ancestry cluster had fewer N-insertions in productive TCRs than the approximately 650-donor mean. The study listed 164 TCR beta chains as associated with cytomegalovirus. According to the authors, the approach could potentially be generalized to other disease states and immunological phenotypes. Presence/absence analyses assumed roughly uniform sequencing depth across donors, an assumption that may not hold. In vitro tests confirmed that a few of the cytomegalovirus-associated TCR beta chains recognize cytomegalovirus antigens. Because counts were too low, 15 to 20 rarely observed V segments, including chromosome 9 orphons, were excluded from the earlier analysis of 587 of the donors. HLA typing was unavailable for some donors at each locus, so association tests used only the typed subset.

Material: PBMCs. This TCR was sampled from a female donor in good health and CMV-seropositive. The chain was built from TRBV7-8 and TRBJ2-5; TRBD2 fits 10 bases in the junction. The DNA sequence reads TGTGCCAGCAGCTTCCTAGCGGCTAGCGGGAGCAAAGAGACCCAGTACTTC. Translated, it gives CASSFLAASGSKETQYF.